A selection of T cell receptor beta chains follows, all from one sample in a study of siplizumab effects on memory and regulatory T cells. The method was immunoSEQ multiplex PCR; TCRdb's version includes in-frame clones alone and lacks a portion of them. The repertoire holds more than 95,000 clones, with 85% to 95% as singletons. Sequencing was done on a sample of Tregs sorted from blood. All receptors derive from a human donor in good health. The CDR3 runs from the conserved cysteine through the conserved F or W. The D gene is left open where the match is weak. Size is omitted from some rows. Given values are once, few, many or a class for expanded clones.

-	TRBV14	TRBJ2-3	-	CASSQVLGPGLEDKDTQYF	TGTGCCAGCAGCCAAGTCCTTGGGCCGGGGCTCGAAGATAAGGATACGCAGTATTTT
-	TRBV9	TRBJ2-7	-	CASSEGSRGRLEQYF	TGTGCCAGCAGCGAGGGATCTAGAGGGCGGCTCGAGCAGTACTTC
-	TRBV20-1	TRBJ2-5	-	CSAWRGETQYF	TGCAGTGCCTGGAGGGGGGAGACCCAGTACTTC
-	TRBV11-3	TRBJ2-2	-	CASSTKVTGELFF	TGTGCCAGCAGCACCAAAGTTACCGGGGAGCTGTTTTTT
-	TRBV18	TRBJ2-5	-	CASSPIRGETQYF	TGTGCCAGCTCACCAATCAGGGGAGAGACCCAGTACTTC
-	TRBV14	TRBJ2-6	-	CASSQRAGIPGANVLTF	TGTGCCAGCAGCCAAAGGGCAGGGATCCCTGGGGCCAACGTCCTGACTTTC
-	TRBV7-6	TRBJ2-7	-	CASSMDYAYEQYF	TGTGCCAGCAGCATGGACTACGCCTACGAGCAGTACTTC
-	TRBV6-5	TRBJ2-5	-	CASSQLETQYF	TGTGCCAGCAGCCAACTGGAGACCCAGTACTTC
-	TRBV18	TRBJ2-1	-	CASTPQGRYNEQFF	TGTGCCAGCACACCTCAGGGGCGCTACAATGAGCAGTTCTTC
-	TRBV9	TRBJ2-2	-	CASSVYGRGTGELFF	TGTGCCAGCAGCGTATACGGCAGGGGCACCGGGGAGCTGTTTTTT
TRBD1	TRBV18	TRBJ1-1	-	CASSRTQGRDTEAFF	TGTGCCAGCTCACGCACACAGGGGAGGGACACTGAAGCTTTCTTT
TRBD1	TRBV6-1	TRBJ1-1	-	CASSVITGGTEAFF	TGTGCCAGCAGTGTGATAACAGGGGGCACTGAAGCTTTCTTT
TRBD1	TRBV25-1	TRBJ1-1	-	CASSELGQGGGMNTEAFF	TGTGCCAGCAGTGAATTGGGGCAGGGGGGAGGCATGAACACTGAAGCTTTCTTT
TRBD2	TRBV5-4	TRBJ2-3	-	CASSGVAGGTDTQYF	TGTGCCAGCAGTGGCGTAGCGGGGGGCACAGATACGCAGTATTTT
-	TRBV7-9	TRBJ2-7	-	CASSLMGGRYEQYF	TGTGCCAGCAGCTTAATGGGGGGTAGGTACGAGCAGTACTTC
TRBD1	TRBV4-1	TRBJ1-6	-	CASSHPRQGRSRGNSPLHF	TGCGCCAGCAGCCATCCCCGACAGGGTCGGTCTCGGGGTAATTCACCCCTCCACTTT
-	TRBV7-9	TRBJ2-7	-	CASSPIFGAYEQYF	TGTGCCAGCAGCCCGATCTTTGGGGCCTACGAGCAGTACTTC
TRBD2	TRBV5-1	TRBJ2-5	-	CASSSGTSVYQETQYF	TGCGCCAGCAGTTCCGGGACTAGCGTTTACCAAGAGACCCAGTACTTC
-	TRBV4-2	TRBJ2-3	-	CASSQEQLQTDTQYF	TGTGCCAGCAGCCAAGAACAACTACAGACAGATACGCAGTATTTT
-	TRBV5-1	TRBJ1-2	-	CASSSTVLSGYTF	TGCGCCAGCAGCTCGACGGTTCTTTCGGGCTACACCTTC
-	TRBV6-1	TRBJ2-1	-	CASSEDLVYNEQFF	TGTGCCAGCAGTGAGGATCTAGTCTACAATGAGCAGTTCTTC
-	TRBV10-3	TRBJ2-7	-	CAISAGSSPYEQYF	TGTGCCATCAGTGCGGGATCCAGCCCCTACGAGCAGTACTTC
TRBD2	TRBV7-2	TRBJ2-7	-	CASSLVGASGYEQYF	TGTGCCAGCAGCTTAGTAGGGGCTAGCGGTTACGAGCAGTACTTC
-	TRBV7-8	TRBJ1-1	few	CASSWTPNTEAFF	TGTGCCAGCAGCTGGACACCGAACACTGAAGCTTTCTTT
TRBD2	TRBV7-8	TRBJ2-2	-	CASSSFLGEIAGSTGELFF	TGTGCCAGCAGCTCCTTCCTGGGGGAGATAGCGGGATCCACCGGGGAGCTGTTTTTT
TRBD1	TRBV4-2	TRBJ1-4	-	CASSLSGTGNEKLFF	TGTGCCAGCAGCCTCTCAGGGACAGGGAATGAAAAACTGTTTTTT
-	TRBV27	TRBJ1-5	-	CASSLTGYQPQHF	TGTGCCAGCAGTTTGACGGGTTATCAGCCCCAGCATTTT
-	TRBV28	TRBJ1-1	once	CASSLLLWGTENTEAFF	TGTGCCAGCAGTTTACTTTTGTGGGGGACCGAGAACACTGAAGCTTTCTTT
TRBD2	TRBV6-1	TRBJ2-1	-	CASRGVGSNNEQFF	TGTGCCAGCCGGGGGGTGGGGTCAAACAATGAGCAGTTCTTC
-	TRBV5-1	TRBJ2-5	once	CASSLAGGKRLETQYF	TGCGCCAGCAGCTTGGCCGGTGGAAAAAGGTTGGAGACCCAGTACTTC
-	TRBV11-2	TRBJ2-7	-	CATRARAGTYEQYF	TGTGCAACCAGAGCCAGGGCGGGAACCTACGAGCAGTACTTC
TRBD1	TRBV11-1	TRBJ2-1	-	CASSLLSPGTGGAYEQFF	TGTGCCAGCAGCTTACTATCACCCGGGACAGGGGGCGCGTATGAGCAGTTCTTC
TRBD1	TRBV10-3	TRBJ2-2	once	CAIRRPGQGVNTGELFF	TGTGCCATCAGACGTCCCGGACAGGGGGTTAACACCGGGGAGCTGTTTTTT
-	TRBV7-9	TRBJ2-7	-	CASSFGAQGSEQYF	TGTGCCAGCAGCTTCGGTGCACAGGGAAGCGAGCAGTACTTC
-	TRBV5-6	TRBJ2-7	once	CASSLPRDHEQYF	TGTGCCAGCAGCCTGCCCAGGGATCACGAGCAGTACTTC
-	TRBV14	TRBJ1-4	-	CASSQQVDNEKLFF	TGTGCCAGCAGCCAACAGGTTGATAATGAAAAACTGTTTTTT
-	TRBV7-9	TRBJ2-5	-	CASSLYRGSETQYF	TGTGCCAGCAGCTTATATCGGGGCTCGGAGACCCAGTACTTC
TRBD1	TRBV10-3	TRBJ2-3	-	CAISESVRGRFADTQYF	TGTGCCATCAGTGAGTCGGTCAGGGGGCGCTTCGCAGATACGCAGTATTTT
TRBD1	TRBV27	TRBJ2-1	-	CASSLRTGGLGEQFF	TGTGCCAGCAGTTTACGGACAGGTGGTCTGGGCGAGCAGTTCTTC
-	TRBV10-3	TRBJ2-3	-	CAISPSTSTDTQYF	TGTGCCATCAGTCCCTCGACGTCCACAGATACGCAGTATTTT
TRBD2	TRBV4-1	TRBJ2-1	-	CASSQGRAGAHNEQFF	TGCGCCAGCAGCCAAGGGAGGGCGGGAGCACACAATGAGCAGTTCTTC
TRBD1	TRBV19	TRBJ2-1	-	CASRPPPGGSNEQFF	TGTGCCAGTAGGCCCCCGCCAGGGGGCTCGAATGAGCAGTTCTTC
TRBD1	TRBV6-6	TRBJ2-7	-	CASRLTRDSTYEQYF	TGTGCCAGCAGACTGACTCGGGACAGCACCTACGAGCAGTACTTC
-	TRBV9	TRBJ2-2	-	CASSVEGPPTGELFF	TGTGCCAGCAGCGTAGAGGGCCCCCCCACAGGGGAGCTGTTTTTT
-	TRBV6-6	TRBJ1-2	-	CASSSRRTGGHGYTF	TGTGCCAGCAGTTCCCGACGGACCGGAGGGCATGGCTACACCTTC
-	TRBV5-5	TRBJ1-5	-	CASSLGPGPSNQPQHF	TGTGCCAGCAGCTTGGGTCCAGGCCCCAGCAATCAGCCCCAGCATTTT
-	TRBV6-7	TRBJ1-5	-	CARTRHCGGNQPQHF	TGTGCCAGAACTAGGCATTGCGGGGGCAATCAGCCCCAGCATTTT
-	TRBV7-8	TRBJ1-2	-	CACSSEVYYGYTF	TGTGCCTGCTCCTCTGAGGTTTACTATGGCTACACCTTC
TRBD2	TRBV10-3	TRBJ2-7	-	CAIRTGTSGYEQYF	TGTGCCATCAGGACCGGGACTAGCGGCTACGAGCAGTACTTC
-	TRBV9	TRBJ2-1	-	CASSVGSYNEQFF	TGTGCCAGCAGCGTAGGATCCTACAATGAGCAGTTCTTC
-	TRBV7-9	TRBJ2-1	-	CASSLSGTLNEQFF	TGTGCCAGCAGCTTAAGCGGTACGCTCAATGAGCAGTTCTTC
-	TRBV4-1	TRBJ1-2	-	CASSQVGPLGGYTF	TGCGCCAGCAGCCAAGTAGGTCCCCTAGGAGGCTACACCTTC
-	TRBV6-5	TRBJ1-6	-	CASRAGFPNSPLHF	TGTGCCAGCAGGGCAGGGTTCCCCAATTCACCCCTCCACTTT
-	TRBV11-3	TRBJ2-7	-	CASSSRGGAVYEQYF	TGTGCCAGCAGCTCCCGTGGGGGGGCGGTATACGAGCAGTACTTC
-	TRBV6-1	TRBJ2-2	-	CASSVQTGGTGELFF	TGTGCCAGCAGTGTTCAAACAGGTGGGACCGGGGAGCTGTTTTTT
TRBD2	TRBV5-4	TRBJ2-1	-	CASSSGTRSPNEQFF	TGTGCCAGCAGCTCCGGGACTAGAAGTCCCAATGAGCAGTTCTTC
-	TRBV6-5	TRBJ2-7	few	CASSYSVAGEQYF	TGTGCCAGCAGTTACTCGGTGGCCGGGGAGCAGTACTTC